This T cell receptor beta chain was documented in a study of CD8 T cells in ankylosing spondylitis. CDR1 is MDHEN, CDR2 SYDVKM, per germline. V lost 5 bases and J lost 3, with 11 bases in between. The CDR3 is made up of 14 amino acids. This clonotype was seen repeatedly, ten times or more. The antigen is not known. Study results and limitations: Researchers report that disease-linked clones proved CD8+ and relatively rare in peripheral blood. Disease-associated clones were reportedly significantly overrepresented in matched ankylosing spondylitis synovial fluid. Before this, some motif variants had been reported in reactive arthritis synovial fluid and blood. A TCR beta motif of under ten highly homologous variants appeared characteristic of ankylosing spondylitis blood.

Quantitative 5'-RACE was performed with molecular barcodes, and it yielded the TCR beta libraries. From the 5' RACE reads, TCRdb called clonotypes with MiXCR, one entry per CDR3 protein. This sample has 500,000 or so distinct CDR3 sequences, with roughly 5.2% found just once. The sequence was obtained from a male donor with ankylosing spondylitis. The V gene is TRBV28, the J gene TRBJ2-1; D uncertain. Sequencing was done on a sample of blood, either unsorted or a sorted T cell fraction (not recorded which). Here the CDR3 DNA reads TGTGCCAGCAGTCAACGGACCGGCTACAATGAGCAGTTCTTC. It translates to CASSQRTGYNEQFF.